This T cell receptor (beta chain) is from a study of CD4+ T cells in melanoma. General observations from the study: Neoantigen-specific CD4+ T cells in melanoma reportedly had diverse differentiation states. A reported correlation linked neoantigen-specific CD4+ T cells to CD8+, macrophage and B cell function.

Here immunoSEQ multiplex PCR was the method, and the copy in TCRdb shows in-frame clones only, minus some. The table has around 10,000 clones, 68% seen once; the top ten hold 8% to 13%. Germline V lookup: CDR1 LGHNA, CDR2 YNFKEQ. With 3 bases removed from V and 1 base from J, the gap between germline ends came to 9 bases. The CDR3 is made up of 14 amino acids. As to this clone: What it binds is unknown. This same CDR3 is encoded by further DNA sequences in the sample.

The sample comprised cells from a culture (not recorded whether cultured in vitro). The chain carries TRBV4-2 and TRBJ1-1; the D gene is possibly TRBD1 (6 bases). The source is a human donor with melanoma. CDR3 coding DNA: TGTGCCAGCAGCCACCTGGACAGGAACACTGAAGCTTTCTTT. It encodes CASSHLDRNTEAFF.